A selection of T cell receptor beta chains follows, all from one sample in a study of human T cells and chemical hapten exposure. From the RACE reads, TCRdb called clonotypes with MiXCR, one entry per CDR3 protein. The sample consists of approximately 110,000 distinct CDR3 sequences, about a tenth of them appearing once. The material was whole blood, obtained in connection with sensitization to the hapten diphenylcyclopropenone (DPC). The receptors derive from a woman between 40 and 55 years old with alopecia areata. Some clones in this sample may be carry-over from other donors' samples. CDR3s include the opening cysteine and the closing phenylalanine or tryptophan. The order of the fields is D gene, J gene, clone size, V gene, CDR3 protein, CDR3 DNA. The D gene is left open where the match is weak. Clone size is shown for a subset of rows, as once, few, many or a class of expanded clone.

d_call: -
j_call: TRBJ1-3
clone_size: few
v_call: TRBV21-1
cdr3_aa: CASSKCAIGAGNTIYF
cdr3_nt: TGTGCCAGCAGCAAATGCGCAATTGGGGCAGGAAACACCATATATTTT

d_call: TRBD2
j_call: TRBJ2-5
clone_size: few
v_call: TRBV4-2
cdr3_aa: CASSQEPGTSWETQYF
cdr3_nt: TGTGCCAGCAGCCAAGAGCCCGGGACTAGCTGGGAGACCCAGTACTTC

d_call: -
j_call: TRBJ1-2
clone_size: many
v_call: TRBV3-2
cdr3_aa: CASSQAGVRDYGYTF
cdr3_nt: TGTGCCAGCAGCCAAGCGGGGGTACGGGACTATGGCTACACCTTC

d_call: TRBD1
j_call: TRBJ2-2
clone_size: many
v_call: TRBV3-1
cdr3_aa: CASSHPGQGSGELFF
cdr3_nt: TGTGCCAGCAGCCACCCGGGACAGGGGTCCGGGGAGCTGTTTTTT

d_call: TRBD2
j_call: TRBJ2-1
clone_size: many
v_call: TRBV7-3
cdr3_aa: CASPGLRGAYNEQFF
cdr3_nt: TGTGCCAGCCCCGGGCTCCGGGGGGCCTACAATGAGCAGTTCTTC

d_call: TRBD1
j_call: TRBJ1-6
clone_size: many
v_call: TRBV27
cdr3_aa: CASSSLGTGVSPLHF
cdr3_nt: TGTGCCAGCAGTTCTCTAGGGACAGGGGTTTCACCCCTCCACTTT

d_call: -
j_call: TRBJ2-7
clone_size: -
v_call: TRBV7-7
cdr3_aa: CASSLDLGSYEQYF
cdr3_nt: TGTGCCAGCAGCTTAGATTTGGGGAGCTACGAGCAGTACTTC

d_call: -
j_call: TRBJ1-2
clone_size: many
v_call: TRBV4-2
cdr3_aa: CASSQALQARANYGYTF
cdr3_nt: TGTGCCAGCAGCCAAGCTCTCCAGGCTCGAGCTAACTATGGCTACACCTTC

d_call: -
j_call: TRBJ1-4
clone_size: few
v_call: TRBV5-8
cdr3_aa: CASSSGRGDNEKLFF
cdr3_nt: TGTGCCAGCAGTTCCGGACGGGGTGATAATGAAAAACTGTTTTTT

d_call: TRBD1
j_call: TRBJ2-1
clone_size: few
v_call: TRBV5-1
cdr3_aa: CASSPGWGTGLGNEQFF
cdr3_nt: TGCGCCAGCAGCCCCGGGTGGGGGACAGGGCTTGGTAATGAGCAGTTCTTC

d_call: TRBD1
j_call: TRBJ2-2
clone_size: few
v_call: TRBV27
cdr3_aa: CASRLGTVNTGELFF
cdr3_nt: TGTGCCAGCAGGCTAGGGACAGTGAACACCGGGGAGCTGTTTTTT

d_call: -
j_call: TRBJ1-2
clone_size: few
v_call: TRBV28
cdr3_aa: CASSLRGNYGYTF
cdr3_nt: TGTGCCAGCAGTTTACGAGGGAACTATGGCTACACCTTC

d_call: -
j_call: TRBJ2-2
clone_size: -
v_call: TRBV29-1
cdr3_aa: CSVSGVSNTGELFF
cdr3_nt: TGCAGCGTTTCGGGAGTCTCGAACACCGGGGAGCTGTTTTTT

d_call: TRBD2
j_call: TRBJ2-1
clone_size: -
v_call: TRBV7-2
cdr3_aa: CASSLHRASGAYNEQFF
cdr3_nt: TGTGCCAGCAGCTTACATCGGGCTAGCGGGGCCTACAATGAGCAGTTCTTC

d_call: -
j_call: TRBJ2-5
clone_size: -
v_call: TRBV7-9
cdr3_aa: CASSRALGSQETQYF
cdr3_nt: TGTGCCAGCAGCCGGGCCTTGGGGTCCCAAGAGACCCAGTACTTC

d_call: TRBD1
j_call: TRBJ2-7
clone_size: few
v_call: TRBV11-3
cdr3_aa: CASSLSKADRFDEQYF
cdr3_nt: TGTGCCAGCAGCTTATCTAAAGCGGACAGGTTTGACGAGCAGTACTTC

d_call: -
j_call: TRBJ2-7
clone_size: many
v_call: TRBV14
cdr3_aa: CASSQVRGFTYEQYF
cdr3_nt: TGTGCCAGCAGCCAAGTGAGGGGGTTTACCTACGAGCAGTACTTC

d_call: -
j_call: TRBJ2-1
clone_size: few
v_call: TRBV5-4
cdr3_aa: CASSPGGVGNEQFF
cdr3_nt: TGTGCCAGCAGCCCTGGCGGGGTGGGTAACGAGCAGTTCTTC

d_call: -
j_call: TRBJ2-7
clone_size: -
v_call: TRBV12-3/TRBV12-4
cdr3_aa: CASSLGRTPYEEYF
cdr3_nt: TGTGCCAGCAGTTTGGGACGGACCCCCTACGAGGAGTACTTC

d_call: -
j_call: TRBJ2-5
clone_size: few
v_call: TRBV29-1
cdr3_aa: CSVVNGVLETQYF
cdr3_nt: TGCAGCGTTGTAAACGGGGTACTGGAGACCCAGTACTTC

d_call: -
j_call: TRBJ1-4
clone_size: many
v_call: TRBV1
cdr3_aa: CTSSQVQNTEKLFF
cdr3_nt: TGCACCAGCAGCCAAGTCCAGAACACCGAAAAACTGTTTTTT

d_call: -
j_call: TRBJ2-7
clone_size: many
v_call: TRBV20-1
cdr3_aa: CSARRTQDFYEQYF
cdr3_nt: TGCAGTGCTAGAAGGACCCAGGACTTCTACGAGCAGTACTTC

d_call: TRBD1
j_call: TRBJ1-5
clone_size: many
v_call: TRBV4-1
cdr3_aa: CASSQVPDRVYSNQPQHF
cdr3_nt: TGCGCCAGCAGCCAAGTCCCCGACAGGGTATATAGCAATCAGCCCCAGCATTTT

d_call: -
j_call: TRBJ1-1
clone_size: many
v_call: TRBV6-5
cdr3_aa: CASSYGTANTEAFF
cdr3_nt: TGTGCCAGCAGTTACGGTACAGCGAACACTGAAGCTTTCTTT

d_call: TRBD2
j_call: TRBJ2-3
clone_size: few
v_call: TRBV15
cdr3_aa: CATSRESSGSTDTQYF
cdr3_nt: TGTGCCACCAGCAGAGAGTCTAGCGGGAGCACAGATACGCAGTATTTT

d_call: -
j_call: TRBJ1-2
clone_size: many
v_call: TRBV6-5
cdr3_aa: CASSSGSPNGYTF
cdr3_nt: TGTGCCAGCAGTTCCGGTTCGCCAAATGGCTACACCTTC

d_call: TRBD2
j_call: TRBJ2-1
clone_size: few
v_call: TRBV7-3
cdr3_aa: CASSLMAGVSYNEQFF
cdr3_nt: TGTGCCAGCAGCTTAATGGCGGGGGTCTCCTACAATGAGCAGTTCTTC

d_call: TRBD2
j_call: TRBJ2-3
clone_size: many
v_call: TRBV9
cdr3_aa: CASSDLAGVSATQYF
cdr3_nt: TGTGCCAGCAGCGACCTAGCGGGGGTGTCGGCTACGCAGTATTTT

d_call: -
j_call: TRBJ2-1
clone_size: few
v_call: TRBV7-6
cdr3_aa: CASSQYGGPLSSYNEQFF
cdr3_nt: TGTGCCAGCAGTCAGTACGGAGGGCCCCTGAGCTCCTACAATGAGCAGTTCTTC

d_call: TRBD1
j_call: TRBJ2-7
clone_size: -
v_call: TRBV25-1
cdr3_aa: CANDGTGFNEQYF
cdr3_nt: TGTGCCAACGACGGGACAGGGTTCAACGAGCAGTACTTC

d_call: TRBD1
j_call: TRBJ1-1
clone_size: many
v_call: TRBV3-1
cdr3_aa: CASSQDGRTGAFF
cdr3_nt: TGTGCCAGCAGCCAAGATGGCAGGACAGGGGCTTTCTTT

d_call: TRBD2
j_call: TRBJ2-7
clone_size: few
v_call: TRBV15
cdr3_aa: CATSRDSGGSYEQYF
cdr3_nt: TGTGCCACCAGCAGAGATAGCGGGGGATCCTACGAGCAGTACTTC

d_call: -
j_call: TRBJ2-7
clone_size: many
v_call: TRBV2
cdr3_aa: CASSIEARYEQYF
cdr3_nt: TGTGCCAGCAGTATCGAAGCCAGGTACGAGCAGTACTTC

d_call: -
j_call: TRBJ1-5
clone_size: -
v_call: TRBV7-2
cdr3_aa: CASSLIRAQQPQHF
cdr3_nt: TGTGCCAGCAGCTTAATCAGGGCTCAACAGCCCCAGCATTTT

d_call: -
j_call: TRBJ2-2
clone_size: many
v_call: TRBV6-2/TRBV6-3
cdr3_aa: CASRAPHGTGELFF
cdr3_nt: TGTGCCAGCAGGGCCCCCCATGGCACCGGGGAGCTGTTTTTT

d_call: TRBD1
j_call: TRBJ2-1
clone_size: -
v_call: TRBV23-1
cdr3_aa: CASSQETGTYNEQFF
cdr3_nt: TGCGCCAGCAGCCAGGAGACAGGGACCTACAATGAGCAGTTCTTC

d_call: -
j_call: TRBJ1-5
clone_size: many
v_call: TRBV19
cdr3_aa: CASTSAGANQPQHF
cdr3_nt: TGTGCCAGTACCTCCGCGGGGGCAAATCAGCCCCAGCATTTT

d_call: -
j_call: TRBJ2-7
clone_size: few
v_call: TRBV15
cdr3_aa: CATSSPKTRFYEQYF
cdr3_nt: TGTGCCACCAGCAGCCCCAAAACCCGCTTCTACGAGCAGTACTTC

d_call: TRBD1
j_call: TRBJ2-1
clone_size: few
v_call: TRBV7-9
cdr3_aa: CASRPTGGSYNEQFF
cdr3_nt: TGTGCCAGCAGACCAACAGGGGGTTCCTACAATGAGCAGTTCTTC

d_call: TRBD1
j_call: TRBJ1-4
clone_size: many
v_call: TRBV7-6
cdr3_aa: CASSSTGGAREKLFF
cdr3_nt: TGTGCCAGCAGCTCCACAGGGGGCGCGAGGGAAAAACTGTTTTTT

d_call: TRBD2
j_call: TRBJ2-2
clone_size: -
v_call: TRBV2
cdr3_aa: CATLRPTSAGLNTGELFF
cdr3_nt: TGTGCCACCCTCAGGCCCACTAGCGCGGGCCTAAACACCGGGGAGCTGTTTTTT

d_call: -
j_call: TRBJ1-5
clone_size: few
v_call: TRBV7-9
cdr3_aa: CASSSALRTDSNQPQHF
cdr3_nt: TGTGCCAGCAGCTCAGCGCTCCGGACGGACAGCAATCAGCCCCAGCATTTT

d_call: -
j_call: TRBJ1-5
clone_size: -
v_call: TRBV10-3
cdr3_aa: CAISELGGDQPQHF
cdr3_nt: TGTGCCATCAGTGAGTTAGGGGGGGATCAGCCCCAGCATTTT

d_call: TRBD2
j_call: TRBJ2-4
clone_size: few
v_call: TRBV28
cdr3_aa: CASSSPGGAKNIQYF
cdr3_nt: TGTGCCAGCAGTTCCCCGGGGGGGGCCAAAAACATTCAGTACTTC

d_call: -
j_call: TRBJ1-2
clone_size: -
v_call: TRBV29-1
cdr3_aa: CSVEETRGLNYGYTF
cdr3_nt: TGCAGCGTTGAAGAGACCCGCGGATTGAACTATGGCTACACCTTC

d_call: -
j_call: TRBJ2-5
clone_size: few
v_call: TRBV15
cdr3_aa: CATSRGWGGQETQYF
cdr3_nt: TGTGCCACCAGCAGAGGATGGGGCGGGCAAGAGACCCAGTACTTC

d_call: TRBD2
j_call: TRBJ2-1
clone_size: many
v_call: TRBV11-2
cdr3_aa: CASSLGLGLAGGLGSRNEQFF
cdr3_nt: TGTGCCAGCAGCTTAGGCCTAGGACTAGCGGGGGGGCTGGGGTCCCGGAATGAGCAGTTCTTC

d_call: TRBD1
j_call: TRBJ2-7
clone_size: -
v_call: TRBV6-6
cdr3_aa: CASSYQGQAGGVWYF
cdr3_nt: TGTGCCAGCAGTTACCAGGGACAGGCCGGGGGTGTCTGGTACTTC

d_call: TRBD2
j_call: TRBJ2-5
clone_size: many
v_call: TRBV10-2
cdr3_aa: CASSSPLGRGVQETQYF
cdr3_nt: TGCGCCAGCAGCTCACCTTTGGGGCGGGGGGTCCAAGAGACCCAGTACTTC

d_call: TRBD1
j_call: TRBJ2-2
clone_size: few
v_call: TRBV12-3/TRBV12-4
cdr3_aa: CASSSGTGGPGELFF
cdr3_nt: TGTGCCAGCAGTTCTGGGACAGGGGGCCCCGGGGAGCTGTTTTTT

d_call: -
j_call: TRBJ2-1
clone_size: -
v_call: TRBV5-1
cdr3_aa: CASSFDSPYERFF
cdr3_nt: TGCGCCAGCAGCTTTGACAGTCCCTACGAAAGGTTCTTC

d_call: TRBD1
j_call: TRBJ2-2
clone_size: many
v_call: TRBV6-1
cdr3_aa: CASTGDRTGELFF
cdr3_nt: TGTGCCAGCACCGGGGACAGAACCGGGGAGCTGTTTTTT